The next 17 T cell receptor beta chains were all read from a single sample in a study of T cells expressing NK-cell markers. TCRdb re-called the 5' RACE reads, yielding one record per CDR3 amino acid sequence without DNA. This sample's clone table lists hundreds of thousands of distinct CDR3 sequences. Specimen: blood T cells: a sorted CD56 or NKG2C T cell subset, CD4+ or CD8+ T cells, or bulk PBMC T cells (not recorded which). The receptors come from a woman aged 18 to 75 in good health.

This sequence joins TRBV5-1 and TRBJ2-5; without DNA, the TCRdb call of TRBD2 cannot be checked. This CDR3 contains 16 residues. Germline V gene lookup returns CDR1 SGHRS and CDR2 YFSETQ. CDR3 loop: CASSSTTSGGQETQYF. The whole variable domain, remainder taken from reference TRBV5-1 and TRBJ2-5, is KAGVTQTPRYLIKTRGQQVTLSCSPISGHRSVSWYQQTPGQGLQFLFEYFSETQRNKGNFPGRFSGRQFSNSRSEMNVSTLELGDSALYLCASSSTTSGGQETQYFGPGTRLLVL.

CDR3 amino acids: CASSQKRSLTDTQYF. V gene TRBV9 combines with J gene TRBJ2-3; TCRdb indicates TRBD2, and absent DNA this call remains unverified. The CDR3 length is 15 residues. Germline CDR1 reads SGDLS; CDR2 reads YYNGEE.

This rearrangement joins TRBV20-1 to TRBJ2-3. CDR3 length equals 13 residues. Germline values: CDR1 DFQATT, CDR2 SNEGSKA (reference sequence). CDR3 in amino acids: CSARSVLGDTQYF.

The chain combines TRBV11-2 with TRBJ2-5. CDR3 size: 14 residues. Germline CDR1 is SGHAT and CDR2 is FQNNGV. The CDR3 here is CASSLGAFRETQYF.

This chain links TRBV5-1 with TRBJ2-3; the TCRdb call, TRBD1, lacks DNA for checking. This CDR3 spans 15 amino acids. Looked up from germline, CDR1 is SGHRS and CDR2 is YFSETQ. The CDR3 spells CASRRGGGDTDTQYF.

The chain recombines TRBV14 with TRBJ2-1; the TRBD1 assignment by TCRdb is unverifiable without DNA. This CDR3 has 13 amino acids. Germline V CDR1 and CDR2: SGHDN, FVKESK. CDR3 sequence: CASSRDPRNEQFF.

This sequence joins TRBV1 and TRBJ2-7; TCRdb indicates TRBD2, and absent DNA this call remains unverified. TRBV1 is given as a pseudogene. The CDR3 runs 14 residues. The CDR3 loop reads CTSSQWREWDEQYF.

The J gene is TRBJ2-1, the V gene TRBV27; TCRdb returns TRBD2, unconfirmable since there is no DNA. CDR1 is MNHEY, CDR2 SMNVEV, per germline (reference sequence). The length of the CDR3 is 15 residues. The CDR3 protein is CASSHRLAGNNEQFF.

The genes are TRBV18 and TRBJ2-6; the D gene TCRdb calls, TRBD1, cannot be checked with no DNA. CDR1 is KGHSH and CDR2 is LQKENI in the germline V gene. The CDR3 covers 16 residues. This CDR3 reads CASSNTGGPGANVLTF.

This chain's CDR3 is CASTPSGRTDTQYF. V and J are TRBV6-1 and TRBJ2-3; checking the TCRdb D call of TRBD2 is not possible without DNA. This CDR3 contains 14 residues. The germline gives CDR1 MNHNS, CDR2 SASEGT.

The chain has TRBV20-1 and TRBJ1-4. CDR1 is DFQATT, CDR2 SNEGSKA, per germline (reference sequence). The CDR3 spans 14 residues. CDR3 amino acids: CSARAEATLEKLFF.

The V call is TRBV19, the J call TRBJ2-1; the D call of TRBD2 rests on TCRdb alone, since no DNA is present to check it. Looked up from germline, CDR1 is LNHDA and CDR2 is SQIVND (reference sequence). CDR3 length equals 14 residues. This CDR3 reads CASSPHSSELEQFF.

The chain carries TRBV15 and TRBJ2-1; the TCRdb call, TRBD1, lacks DNA for checking. CDR1 LNHNV and CDR2 YYDKDF come from the germline V gene (reference sequence). This CDR3 has 14 residues. CDR3 sequence reads: CATSGGASYNEQFF.

The V call is TRBV20-1, the J call TRBJ1-3. The V gene's germline CDR1 is DFQATT and CDR2 SNEGSKA (reference sequence). CDR3 size: 13 residues. The CDR3 reads CSAPVGSGNTIYF.

The rearrangement joins TRBV4-2 to TRBJ1-5; the TCRdb D gene call, TRBD1, has no DNA to confirm it. CDR3 length equals 17 residues. Germline loops: CDR1 LGHNA, CDR2 YNFKEQ. The CDR3 sequence: CASSQPGTGTADQPQHF.

The chain joins TRBV10-3 to TRBJ2-3; the D call from TCRdb, TRBD2, cannot be confirmed without DNA. The CDR3 totals 14 residues. From germline, CDR1 is ENHRY and CDR2 SYGVKD. CDR3 protein: CAISVTSGTDTQYF.

V usage is TRBV12-3 or TRBV12-4 and J usage is TRBJ1-4; TCRdb proposes TRBD1, but this gene call is untestable without DNA. The CDR3 consists of 15 residues. CDR3 sequence: CASTPSGATNEKLFF.